These 16 T cell receptor beta chains share one sample of origin, sequenced in a study of radiation and T cells in renal cell carcinoma. Indicated time point: baseline pretreatment blood. The treatment is: 15 Gy SBRT to primary tumor, nephrectomy 4 weeks later. Assay: immunoSEQ multiplex PCR; the TCRdb copy retains only in-frame clones and omits some. Of 70,000 to 100,000 clones in the sample, 82% are singletons; the top ten hold roughly 6%. The sample was blood, taken from a patient whose treatment included radiotherapy and nephrectomy. These receptors were taken from a man between 60 and 75 years old with renal cell carcinoma.

CDR3 amino acids: CASGLGLSYNEQFF. CDR3 in DNA: TGTGCTAGTGGTCTCGGGCTGTCCTACAATGAGCAGTTCTTC. This sequence joins TRBV12-5 and TRBJ2-1; D call uncertain. CDR1 and CDR2 (germline): LGHNT, FRNRAP. Trimming pared 5 bases from V and 1 base from J, leaving 9 bases between. The CDR3 runs to 14 residues.

The chain has TRBV28 and TRBJ2-4, with D unclear. CDR1 is MDHEN and CDR2 is SYDVKM in the germline V gene. This CDR3 contains 15 residues. Trimming removed 5 bases from V and 1 base from J, with 12 bases in between. In DNA, the CDR3 is TGTGCCAGCAGTGGGCCAGTTCTGGCCAAAAACATTCAGTACTTC. Protein sequence: CASSGPVLAKNIQYF.

This rearrangement joins TRBV2 to TRBJ1-1, with D unresolved. V was trimmed by 3 bases and J by 8 bases, leaving 13 bases between them. The CDR3 has 13 amino acids. The germline CDR1 and CDR2 sequences are SNHLY and FYNNEI. The CDR3 loop is CASSDSGPREAFF. CDR3 DNA: TGTGCCAGCAGTGACTCTGGACCTAGGGAAGCTTTCTTT.

The J gene is TRBJ1-4, the V gene TRBV27; D perhaps matches TRBD1 (6 bases). With 3 bases removed from V and 7 bases from J, the gap between germline ends came to 12 bases. Looked up from germline, CDR1 is MNHEY and CDR2 is SMNVEV (reference sequence). The CDR3 length is 14 residues. CDR3 residues: CASSLGTFSEKLFF. The CDR3 region has the DNA TGTGCCAGCAGTTTGGGGACATTTAGTGAAAAACTGTTTTTT.

V usage is TRBV18 and J usage is TRBJ2-2; 8 nucleotides match TRBD1. Germline-derived CDR1 and CDR2 are KGHSH and LQKENI. V was pared by 6 bases and J by 5 bases, with 8 bases of the junction left unmatched. This CDR3 has 15 amino acids. The CDR3 spells CASSPTGVVTGELFF. The CDR3 bases are TGTGCCAGCTCCCCGACAGGGGTCGTGACCGGGGAGCTGTTTTTT.

The V gene is TRBV11-1, the J gene TRBJ2-5; TRBD1 aligns across 7 bases. V lost 1 base, J lost 4 bases, and 9 bases stayed unmatched. Germline V CDR1 and CDR2: SGHAT, FQDESV (reference sequence). The CDR3 totals 16 residues. The CDR3 region has the DNA TGTGCCAGCAGCTTAGGACCGGGACAGATGGGAGAGACCCAGTACTTC. Protein: CASSLGPGQMGETQYF.

V usage is TRBV28 and J usage is TRBJ2-4, with TRBD1 matching 9 bases. The V gene's germline CDR1 is MDHEN and CDR2 SYDVKM. The V and J ends lost 3 bases and 11 bases, in that order; junction bases with no gene match: 2. There are 12 residues in the CDR3. The CDR3 protein is CASSLDRGVQYF. The DNA for the CDR3 is TGTGCCAGCAGTTTGGACAGGGGCGTTCAGTACTTC.

The chain employs TRBV30 and TRBJ1-1; no clear D gene. Germline CDR1 reads GTSNPN; CDR2 reads SVGIG (reference sequence). V lost 0 bases and J 3 bases, leaving 11 bases between the germline ends. CDR3 length: 14 residues. The CDR3 DNA reads TGTGCCTGGAGTGTAAGTCCGGGAGACACTGAAGCTTTCTTT. Amino acid sequence: CAWSVSPGDTEAFF.

The chain is built from TRBV27 and TRBJ2-7; tentative D call: TRBD1 (6 bases). V was cut by 3 bases and J by 2 bases, with 11 bases left in between. Germline lookup yields CDR1 MNHEY and CDR2 SMNVEV (reference sequence). The CDR3 length is 14 residues. Here the CDR3 reads CASSLGTPTYEQYF. In DNA, the CDR3 is TGTGCCAGCAGTTTGGGGACACCCACCTACGAGCAGTACTTC.

With regard to this clone: This same CDR3 is encoded by further DNA sequences in the sample. This chain connects TRBV10-1 to TRBJ2-5, with D unclear. V was trimmed by 5 bases and J by 2 bases, leaving 6 bases between them. In germline, CDR1 is WNHNN, CDR2 SYGVQD (reference sequence). The CDR3 sequence is 12 residues long. CDR3 region: CASSRTQETQYF. CDR3 nucleotide sequence: TGCGCCAGCAGTCGAACTCAAGAGACCCAGTACTTC.

The rearrangement uses TRBV5-1 and TRBJ1-1; 9 bases match TRBD1. Germline V gene data show CDR1 as SGHRS and CDR2 as YFSETQ. This CDR3 has 16 residues. The V and J ends lost 0 bases and 1 base, in that order; junction bases with no gene match: 4. CDR3 DNA: TGCGCCAGCAGCTTGGCCCGGGACAGGGCGAACACTGAAGCTTTCTTT. Its protein product is CASSLARDRANTEAFF. Full variable domain (remainder filled in from reference TRBV5-1 and TRBJ1-1): KAGVTQTPRYLIKTRGQQVTLSCSPISGHRSVSWYQQTPGQGLQFLFEYFSETQRNKGNFPGRFSGRQFSNSRSEMNVSTLELGDSALYLCASSLARDRANTEAFFGQGTRLTVV.

The chain has TRBV29-1 and TRBJ2-2, with 7 positions matching TRBD1. Germline loops: CDR1 SQVTM, CDR2 ANQGSEA. V lost 6 bases, J lost 0 bases, and 4 bases stayed unmatched. The CDR3 contains 14 residues. The CDR3 bases are TGCAGCGTAGCCGGGACAGCGAACACCGGGGAGCTGTTTTTT. Protein product: CSVAGTANTGELFF.

There are a few counts of this clone. The rearrangement joins TRBV27 to TRBJ1-1; the D gene is possibly TRBD1 (5 bases). V dropped 1 base and J dropped 7 bases, with 10 bases sitting between them. This CDR3 contains 13 residues. Germline V gives CDR1 MNHEY, CDR2 SMNVEV (reference sequence). In DNA form, the CDR3 reads TGTGCCAGCAGTTTATACCAGGGTCTTGAAGCTTTCTTT. It encodes CASSLYQGLEAFF.

This sequence joins TRBV19 and TRBJ2-7; 10 bases line up with TRBD2. The germline gives CDR1 LNHDA, CDR2 SQIVND (reference sequence). V dropped 8 bases and J dropped 4; count of bases not matched to a gene: 5. This CDR3 has 13 amino acids. CDR3 DNA sequence: TGTGCCAGTGGAACTAGCGGGACTTACGAGCAGTACTTC. Translated, it gives CASGTSGTYEQYF. Full variable domain (outside the CDR3, taken from reference TRBV19 and TRBJ2-7): DGGITQSPKYLFRKEGQNVTLSCEQNLNHDAMYWYRQDPGQGLRLIYYSQIVNDFQKGDIAEGYSVSREKKESFPLTVTSAQKNPTAFYLCASGTSGTYEQYFGPGTRLTVT.

This chain uses TRBV7-2 with TRBJ1-1; the D gene is possibly TRBD1 (6 bases). From germline, CDR1 is SGHTA and CDR2 FQGNSA. This CDR3 comprises 16 residues. V lost 0 bases and J lost 0, with 11 bases in between. The CDR3 DNA is TGTGCCAGCAGCTTAGCGCAGTCAGGGGTGAACACTGAAGCTTTCTTT. Translating gives CASSLAQSGVNTEAFF. The variable domain in full, with the rest retrieved from reference TRBV7-2 and TRBJ1-1, is GAGVSQSPSNKVTEKGKDVELRCDPISGHTALYWYRQSLGQGLEFLIYFQGNSAPDKSGLPSDRFSAERTGGSVSTLTIQRTQQEDSAVYLCASSLAQSGVNTEAFFGQGTRLTVV.

The gene calls are TRBV5-1 and TRBJ2-1; tentative D call: TRBD1 (6 bases). CDR1 and CDR2 (germline): SGHRS, YFSETQ. The CDR3 runs to 13 residues. V lost 3 bases and J 6 bases, leaving 10 bases between the germline ends. For the CDR3, the DNA is TGCGCCAGCAGCTCCGGGACACTCAATGAGCAGTTCTTC. Protein product: CASSSGTLNEQFF.